These 30 T cell receptor beta chains came from one sample sequenced in a study of cytomegalovirus exposure and HLA in healthy donors. The PCR was carried out with 60 Vbeta primers and 13 Jbeta primers. TCRdb keeps only in-frame clones here, not all; method: immunoSEQ multiplex PCR. Here the sample spans some 99,000 clones, about 74% being singletons. Sequencing was performed on PBMCs. The receptors here all came from a male donor in good health and CMV-seronegative.

V and J are TRBV4-1 and TRBJ2-7; 13 bases agree with TRBD2. The CDR3 runs to 16 residues. Trimming took 4 bases from V and 4 from J; bases not matched to a gene: 7. Germline lookup yields CDR1 MGHRA and CDR2 YSYEKL. CDR3 sequence reads: CASSPAGTSGDYEQYF. DNA of the CDR3: TGCGCCAGCAGCCCAGCCGGGACTAGCGGGGATTACGAGCAGTACTTC.

The rearrangement uses TRBV5-6 and TRBJ1-5; maybe TRBD1 (6 bases). The CDR3 sequence is 15 residues long. Germline V gene lookup returns CDR1 SGHDT and CDR2 YYEEEE. The ends were cut back, 5 bases at V and 6 bases at J, with 18 bases in the middle. The CDR3 sequence is CASSYGTAQGQPQHF. The CDR3 DNA is TGTGCCAGCAGTTATGGGACGGCACAGGGTCAGCCCCAGCATTTT. The complete variable domain, with remaining parts taken from reference TRBV5-6 and TRBJ1-5, reads DAGVTQSPTHLIKTRGQQVTLRCSPKSGHDTVSWYQQALGQGPQFIFQYYEEEERQRGNFPDRFSGHQFPNYSSELNVNALLLGDSALYLCASSYGTAQGQPQHFGDGTRLSIL.

The chain couples TRBV10-3 to TRBJ1-1, with 12 nucleotides matching TRBD1. The CDR3 consists of 14 residues. The germline V gene has CDR1 ENHRY and CDR2 SYGVKD. Trimming took 7 bases from V and 7 from J; bases not matched to a gene: 7. The DNA of the CDR3 is TGTGCCATCACCGGGACAGGGGGCTGGGATGAAGCTTTCTTT. Its protein is CAITGTGGWDEAFF.

V usage is TRBV7-6 and J usage is TRBJ1-5; 9 nucleotides align to TRBD1. Germline V gene data show CDR1 as SGHVS and CDR2 as FNYEAQ. V gave up 5 bases and J gave up 4 bases; unmatched junction bases: 3. The CDR3 loop spans 14 amino acids. The chain's CDR3 is CASSRGTGNQPQHF. CDR3 DNA: TGTGCCAGCAGCCGCGGGACAGGGAATCAGCCCCAGCATTTT.

The chain uses TRBV28 and TRBJ1-1; D gene uncertain. Trimming pared 2 bases from V and 0 bases from J, leaving 10 bases between. In germline, CDR1 is MDHEN, CDR2 SYDVKM. The CDR3 consists of 15 residues. The CDR3 spells CASSLEARMNTEAFF. For the CDR3, the DNA is TGTGCCAGCAGTTTAGAGGCGCGGATGAACACTGAAGCTTTCTTT. Full variable domain (outside the CDR3, taken from reference TRBV28 and TRBJ1-1): DVKVTQSSRYLVKRTGEKVFLECVQDMDHENMFWYRQDPGLGLRLIYFSYDVKMKEKGDIPEGYSVSREKKERFSLILESASTNQTSMYLCASSLEARMNTEAFFGQGTRLTVV.

V usage is TRBV4-3 and J usage is TRBJ2-3; 10 nucleotides align to TRBD2. Unmatched junction bases numbered 16, after V lost 0 bases and J lost 4 bases. This CDR3 is 20 amino acids long. From germline, CDR1 is LGHNA and CDR2 YSLEER. The CDR3 bases are TGCGCCAGCAGCCAAGATCCCATCTTTGCAGCGGGAGGGTTCGCAGATACGCAGTATTTT. Encoded protein: CASSQDPIFAAGGFADTQYF.

This clone was picked up many times. The chain carries TRBV10-3 and TRBJ2-3, with TRBD2 matching 12 bases. Germline lookup yields CDR1 ENHRY and CDR2 SYGVKD. V trimming: 6 bases; J trimming: 6 bases; junction bases outside the gene matches: 7. This CDR3 spans 15 amino acids. The CDR3 loop is CAISRLAGVGDTQYF. The CDR3 nucleotides are TGTGCCATCAGCCGACTAGCGGGAGTGGGGGATACGCAGTATTTT.

The gene calls are TRBV14 and TRBJ2-7; weak D call: TRBD2 (6 bases). The CDR3 spans 12 residues. The germline V gene has CDR1 SGHDN and CDR2 FVKESK. V was trimmed by 3 bases and J by 7 bases, leaving 10 bases between them. The CDR3 reads CASSQPGVEQYF. The CDR3 DNA is TGTGCCAGCAGCCAGCCGGGGGTTGAGCAGTACTTC.

The rearrangement links TRBV9 to TRBJ2-3; weak D call: TRBD2 (7 bases). The CDR3 sequence is 16 residues long. Germline CDR1 is SGDLS and CDR2 is YYNGEE. Trimming stripped 0 bases from V and 2 bases from J, with 13 bases between. CDR3 nucleotide sequence: TGTGCCAGCAGCGTAGATCGGGGGGCCCCCACAGATACGCAGTATTTT. Protein: CASSVDRGAPTDTQYF.

V is TRBV7-9 and J is TRBJ2-7, with TRBD1 matching 8 bases. The CDR3 covers 15 residues. Germline V gives CDR1 SEHNR, CDR2 FQNEAQ (reference sequence). V shed 5 bases, J shed 6 bases, and the junction held 12 bases outside the gene matches. The CDR3 DNA follows: TGTGCCAGCAGCCCCGATAGGACAGGGCTCGGCGAGCAGTACTTC. The encoded protein is CASSPDRTGLGEQYF.

V usage is TRBV27 and J usage is TRBJ1-2; 9 nucleotides align to TRBD1. From germline, CDR1 is MNHEY and CDR2 SMNVEV (reference sequence). The V segment lost 4 bases and the J segment 10 bases; nucleotides outside the gene matches: 7. CDR3 length: 13 amino acids. The DNA of the CDR3 is TGTGCCAGCAGTTGGGGACAGGGTATTCCCTACACCTTC. Translating it yields CASSWGQGIPYTF.

This rearrangement joins TRBV11-2 to TRBJ1-4; TRBD1 is a possible D gene (6 bases). Trimming stripped 7 bases from V and 4 bases from J, with 16 bases between. The CDR3 consists of 15 residues. Germline CDR1 is SGHAT and CDR2 is FQNNGV. Written as DNA, the CDR3 is TGTGCCAGCACCCCTACAGGGCCTTATAATGAAAAACTGTTTTTT. This translates into CASTPTGPYNEKLFF.

The chain couples TRBV7-9 to TRBJ1-2, with D possibly being TRBD1 (6 bases). Trimming removed 4 bases at V and 10 bases at J, with 16 bases between. Germline CDR1 SEHNR, CDR2 FQNEAQ (reference sequence). The CDR3 runs to 13 residues. The CDR3 is CASSSQNSGDYTF. CDR3 nucleotide sequence: TGTGCCAGCAGCTCCCAAAATTCAGGGGACTACACCTTC.

The chain recombines TRBV6-5 with TRBJ2-7; 8 positions match TRBD1. The germline V gene has CDR1 MNHEY and CDR2 SVGAGI. This CDR3 has 16 amino acids. V was clipped by 0 bases and J by 3 bases; unmatched bases: 7. CDR3 sequence reads: CASSYSFLDRVYEQYF. CDR3 nucleotide sequence: TGTGCCAGCAGTTACTCGTTCCTGGACAGGGTCTACGAGCAGTACTTC.

The chain employs TRBV4-3 and TRBJ1-3; D unclear. Trimming stripped 0 bases from V and 0 bases from J, with 6 bases between. The CDR3 has 15 residues. Germline V gene sequence: CDR1 LGHNA, CDR2 YSLEER. CDR3 loop: CASSQDRFSGNTIYF. For the CDR3, the DNA is TGCGCCAGCAGCCAAGATCGGTTCTCTGGAAACACCATATATTTT.

V gene TRBV5-6 combines with J gene TRBJ2-7; the match to TRBD2 covers 9 bases. The CDR3 spans 17 residues. Trimming removed 2 bases from V and 0 bases from J; junction bases left unmatched: 9. CDR1 is SGHDT, CDR2 YYEEEE, per germline. CDR3 DNA sequence: TGTGCCAGCAGCTTCGGTAGCGGGAGTATAAGCTCCTACGAGCAGTACTTC. Its translation: CASSFGSGSISSYEQYF.

This clone was recorded once. The CDR3 reads CASTPLAGSRETQYF. As DNA, the CDR3 is TGTGCCAGCACCCCACTAGCGGGGAGCCGAGAGACCCAGTACTTC. The chain recombines TRBV2 with TRBJ2-5, with 10 bases identical to TRBD2. J lost 4 bases, V lost 7 bases, and 9 bases had no gene match. CDR3 length: 15 amino acids. The germline CDR1 and CDR2 sequences are SNHLY and FYNNEI. Complete variable domain (other parts from reference TRBV2 and TRBJ2-5): EPEVTQTPSHQVTQMGQEVILRCVPISNHLYFYWYRQILGQKVEFLVSFYNNEISEKSEIFDDQFSVERPDGSNFTLKIRSTKLEDSAMYFCASTPLAGSRETQYFGPGTRLLVL.

V usage is TRBV9 and J usage is TRBJ2-7, with a weak D call TRBD1 (7 bases). CDR3 size: 16 residues. Germline CDR1 and CDR2: SGDLS and YYNGEE. Deletions cut 2 bases from V and 1 base from J, with 16 bases between. CDR3 residues: CASSVGGEGASYEQYF. The CDR3 DNA reads as TGTGCCAGCAGCGTGGGGGGTGAGGGGGCTTCCTACGAGCAGTACTTC.

This chain links TRBV30 with TRBJ1-1; no firm D call. Germline V lookup: CDR1 GTSNPN, CDR2 SVGIG (reference sequence). This CDR3 comprises 13 residues. The V end lost 0 bases, the J end lost 0 bases, and 5 bases lay between the germline ends. CDR3 in DNA: TGTGCCTGGAGTGTACAAATGAACACTGAAGCTTTCTTT. Its translation: CAWSVQMNTEAFF.

This chain uses TRBV11-2 with TRBJ1-1, with D possibly TRBD1 on 5 matching bases. Germline V gene data show CDR1 as SGHAT and CDR2 as FQNNGV. This CDR3 is built from 14 residues. V was pared by 5 bases and J by 4 bases, with 14 bases between. This chain's CDR3 is CASSEEIRATEAFF. DNA of the CDR3: TGTGCCAGCAGCGAAGAAATCAGGGCCACTGAAGCTTTCTTT.

V gene TRBV7-2 combines with J gene TRBJ2-7, with 11 bases fitting TRBD2. Germline CDR1 is SGHTA and CDR2 is FQGNSA. Trimming cost V 5 bases and J 6 bases; bases outside gene matches: 6. The CDR3 has 14 amino acids. The CDR3 spells CASSVLAGAVEQYF. CDR3 DNA sequence: TGTGCCAGCAGCGTACTAGCGGGGGCAGTCGAGCAGTACTTC.

This chain's CDR3 is CASNRGTPSGANVLTF. In DNA form, the CDR3 reads TGTGCCAGTAATAGGGGGACCCCTTCTGGGGCCAACGTCCTGACTTTC. This chain links TRBV19 with TRBJ2-6; a possible D gene is TRBD1 (6 bases). Germline V gene lookup returns CDR1 LNHDA and CDR2 SQIVND (reference sequence). CDR3 length equals 16 residues. V lost 7 bases and J lost 1, with 14 bases in between.

The J gene is TRBJ1-1, the V gene TRBV30, with a weak D call TRBD1 (6 bases). V lost 1 base and J 6 bases, leaving 9 bases between the germline ends. Germline V CDR1 and CDR2: GTSNPN, SVGIG (reference sequence). The CDR3 is made up of 12 amino acids. In DNA form, the CDR3 reads TGTGCCTGGAGTGGGGGGCTCCCTGAAGCTTTCTTT. It encodes CAWSGGLPEAFF.

The genes are TRBV6-1 and TRBJ2-2; D gene uncertain. Germline V gene lookup returns CDR1 MNHNS and CDR2 SASEGT. The ends were cut back, 0 bases at V and 4 bases at J, with 6 bases in the middle. This CDR3 is built from 14 residues. CDR3 sequence reads: CASSEAHSTGELFF. CDR3 DNA sequence: TGTGCCAGCAGTGAAGCGCATAGCACCGGGGAGCTGTTTTTT.

The chain has TRBV19 and TRBJ1-1, with D perhaps matching TRBD1 (6 bases). Germline loops: CDR1 LNHDA, CDR2 SQIVND (reference sequence). Trimming shortened V by 6 bases and J by 3 bases, and 17 bases separated the two germline ends. The CDR3 contains 15 residues. CDR3 loop: CASRGDKQKDTEAFF. CDR3 nucleotide sequence: TGTGCCAGTAGGGGGGACAAACAAAAAGACACTGAAGCTTTCTTT.

V is TRBV2 and J is TRBJ2-1, with D maybe TRBD2 (5 bases). V lost 5 bases to trimming and J lost 6 bases, with 20 bases between them. Per germline, CDR1 SNHLY and CDR2 FYNNEI. The CDR3 length is 16 residues. For the CDR3, the DNA is TGTGCCAGCAGTAAGGATTTGGACCCGGGGATCAATGAGCAGTTCTTC. Amino acid sequence: CASSKDLDPGINEQFF.

The gene calls are TRBV5-5 and TRBJ1-3; no firm D call. This CDR3 contains 17 residues. The germline CDR1 and CDR2 sequences are SGHKS and YYEKEE (reference sequence). Trimming stripped 0 bases from V and 5 bases from J, with 18 bases between. CDR3 loop: CASSLAGRAGGRNTIYF. For the CDR3, the DNA is TGTGCCAGCAGCTTGGCTGGGAGGGCGGGAGGAAGAAACACCATATATTTT.

The chain uses TRBV28 and TRBJ1-3, with no clear D. V lost 4 bases and J lost 4, with 17 bases in between. Germline V gives CDR1 MDHEN, CDR2 SYDVKM. The CDR3 loop spans 16 amino acids. CDR3 DNA: TGTGCCAGCAGTTCCGCGGACCTATCGGGGGGAAACACCATATATTTT. Translated: CASSSADLSGGNTIYF.

The rearrangement uses TRBV6-5 and TRBJ1-2, with TRBD1 matching 8 bases. This CDR3 region has 15 residues. The germline gives CDR1 MNHEY, CDR2 SVGAGI. The V and J ends lost 4 bases and 7 bases, in that order; junction bases with no gene match: 11. The CDR3 is CASSSTPGQESGYTF. The CDR3, as DNA: TGTGCCAGCAGTTCCACTCCGGGACAGGAAAGTGGCTACACCTTC.

The gene calls are TRBV9 and TRBJ2-7, with 10 bases lining up with TRBD2. The CDR3 length is 15 residues. Losses at the gene ends were 0 bases for V and 5 bases for J; bases not matched to a gene: 5. Germline lookup yields CDR1 SGDLS and CDR2 YYNGEE. CDR3 bases: TGTGCCAGCAGCGTAGAGGCTAGCGGGAGCCACGAGCAGTACTTC. The encoded protein is CASSVEASGSHEQYF.